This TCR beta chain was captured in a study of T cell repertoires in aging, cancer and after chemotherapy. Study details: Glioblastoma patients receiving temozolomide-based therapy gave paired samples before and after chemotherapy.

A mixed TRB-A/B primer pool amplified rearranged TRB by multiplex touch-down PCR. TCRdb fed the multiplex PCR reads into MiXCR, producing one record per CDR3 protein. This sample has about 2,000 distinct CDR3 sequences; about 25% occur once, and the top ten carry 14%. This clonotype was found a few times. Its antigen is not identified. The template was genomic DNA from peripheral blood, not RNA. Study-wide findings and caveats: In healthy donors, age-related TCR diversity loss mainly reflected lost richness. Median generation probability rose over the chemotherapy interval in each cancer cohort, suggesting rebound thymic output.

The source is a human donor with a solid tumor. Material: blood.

CDR3 nucleotide sequence: TGTGCCAGCAGCGGGCAGGGGGTGGGAAATTCACCCCTCCACTTT. Amino acid sequence: CASSGQGVGNSPLHF. The chain carries TRBV7-2 and TRBJ1-6; 7 bases fit TRBD1. In germline, CDR1 is SGHTA, CDR2 FQGNSA. The CDR3 contains 15 residues. V gave up 5 bases and J gave up 7 bases; unmatched junction bases: 8.